This T cell receptor (beta chain) was sequenced during a study of blood T cell repertoires in COVID-19. Turning to the study itself: Spain, Italy and the United States supplied samples that represented acute and convalescent COVID-19. Sample material is recorded as cDNA or gDNA derived from T cells, B-cell-depleted T cells, or PBMCs.

In the authors' workflow: Estimation of nucleated cell counts was performed using reference gene primer amplification. Measured with immunoSEQ multiplex PCR; TCRdb has only the in-frame clones, and not every one. V and J calls and clone size are copied from that table; D and trimming were computed from the DNA. Among some 120,000 clones listed, around 89% were seen once. Germline CDR1 LNHDA, CDR2 SQIVND (reference sequence). The ends were cut back, 9 bases at V and 0 bases at J, with 18 bases in the middle. The CDR3 is 16 residues long. Sequenced input: peripheral blood. The clonotype originates from a human donor with acute or convalescent COVID-19. The donor label of this sample is uncertain. The rearrangement links TRBV19 to TRBJ1-5, with no clear D. The CDR3 is CASTEDWGYSNQPQHF. In DNA, the CDR3 is TGTGCCAGCACGGAGGACTGGGGTTATAGCAATCAGCCCCAGCATTTT.